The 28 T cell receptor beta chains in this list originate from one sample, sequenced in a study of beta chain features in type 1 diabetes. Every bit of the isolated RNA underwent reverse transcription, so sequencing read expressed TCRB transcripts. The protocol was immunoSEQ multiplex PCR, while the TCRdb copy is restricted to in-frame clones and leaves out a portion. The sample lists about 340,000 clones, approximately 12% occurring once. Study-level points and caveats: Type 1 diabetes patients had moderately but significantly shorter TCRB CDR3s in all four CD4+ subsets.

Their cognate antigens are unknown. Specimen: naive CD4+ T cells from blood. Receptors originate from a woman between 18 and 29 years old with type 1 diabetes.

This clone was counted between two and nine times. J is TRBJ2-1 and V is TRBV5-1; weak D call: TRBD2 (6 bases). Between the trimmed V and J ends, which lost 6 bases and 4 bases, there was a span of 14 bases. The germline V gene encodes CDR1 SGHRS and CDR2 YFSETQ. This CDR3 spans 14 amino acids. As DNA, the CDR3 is TGCGCCAGCACCCAGGGACTCCGATACAATGAGCAGTTCTTC. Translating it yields CASTQGLRYNEQFF.

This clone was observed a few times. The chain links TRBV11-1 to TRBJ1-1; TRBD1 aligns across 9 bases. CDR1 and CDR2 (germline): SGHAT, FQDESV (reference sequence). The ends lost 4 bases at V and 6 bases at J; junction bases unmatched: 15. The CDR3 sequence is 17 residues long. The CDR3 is CASSSGQGRGSWPEAFF. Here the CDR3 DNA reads TGTGCCAGCAGCTCGGGACAGGGACGGGGATCCTGGCCTGAAGCTTTCTTT.

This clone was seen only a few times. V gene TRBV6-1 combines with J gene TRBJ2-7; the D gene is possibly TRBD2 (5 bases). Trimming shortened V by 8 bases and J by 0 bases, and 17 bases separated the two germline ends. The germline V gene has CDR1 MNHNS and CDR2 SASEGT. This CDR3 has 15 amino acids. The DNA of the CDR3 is TGTGCCAGCCCCAAAGAGGGTGTATTCTCCTACGAGCAGTACTTC. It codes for CASPKEGVFSYEQYF.

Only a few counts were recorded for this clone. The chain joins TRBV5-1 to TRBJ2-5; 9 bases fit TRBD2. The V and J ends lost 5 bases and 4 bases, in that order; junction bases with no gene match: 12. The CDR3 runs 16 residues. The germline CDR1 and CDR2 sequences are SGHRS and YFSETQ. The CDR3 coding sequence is TGCGCCAGCAGACCGACCGGGACTAGCTCCGGAGAGACCCAGTACTTC. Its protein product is CASRPTGTSSGETQYF.

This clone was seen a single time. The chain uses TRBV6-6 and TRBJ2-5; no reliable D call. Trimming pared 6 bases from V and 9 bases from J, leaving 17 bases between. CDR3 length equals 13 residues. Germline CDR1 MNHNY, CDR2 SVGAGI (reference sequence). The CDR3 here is CASSQKAPTAQYF. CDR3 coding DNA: TGTGCCAGCAGCCAAAAAGCCCCTACGGCCCAGTACTTC.

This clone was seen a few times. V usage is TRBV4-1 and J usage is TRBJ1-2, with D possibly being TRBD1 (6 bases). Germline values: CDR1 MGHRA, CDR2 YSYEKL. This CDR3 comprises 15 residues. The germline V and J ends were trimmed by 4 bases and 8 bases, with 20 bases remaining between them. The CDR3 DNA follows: TGCGCCAGCAGCCCTTGGACAGACTATCCTATGGGCTACACCTTC. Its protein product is CASSPWTDYPMGYTF.

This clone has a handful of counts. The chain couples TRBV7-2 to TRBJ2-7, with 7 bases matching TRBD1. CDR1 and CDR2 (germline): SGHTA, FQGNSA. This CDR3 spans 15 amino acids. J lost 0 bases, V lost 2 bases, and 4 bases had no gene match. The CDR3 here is CASSLLGDSSYEQYF. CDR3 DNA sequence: TGTGCCAGCAGCTTATTAGGGGACAGCTCCTACGAGCAGTACTTC.

CDR3 DNA sequence: TGTGCCAGCAGTTTACCTAGCGGGAGTAGCACAGATACGCAGTATTTT. Its protein is CASSLPSGSSTDTQYF. This chain uses TRBV27 with TRBJ2-3; 10 positions agree with TRBD2. The V and J ends lost 2 bases and 0 bases, in that order; junction bases with no gene match: 2. Germline V gives CDR1 MNHEY, CDR2 SMNVEV (reference sequence). The CDR3 length is 16 residues.

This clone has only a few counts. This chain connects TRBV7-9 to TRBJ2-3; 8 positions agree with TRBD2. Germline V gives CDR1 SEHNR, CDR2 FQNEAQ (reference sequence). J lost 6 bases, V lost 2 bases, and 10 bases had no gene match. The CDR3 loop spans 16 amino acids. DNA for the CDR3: TGTGCCAGCAGCTTATCTTCTATCCCGGGAGGGGATACGCAGTATTTT. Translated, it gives CASSLSSIPGGDTQYF.

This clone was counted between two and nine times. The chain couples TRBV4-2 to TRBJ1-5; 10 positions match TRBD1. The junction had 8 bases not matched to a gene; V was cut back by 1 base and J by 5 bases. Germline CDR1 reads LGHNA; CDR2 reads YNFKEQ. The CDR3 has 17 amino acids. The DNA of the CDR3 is TGTGCCAGCAGCCAAGCCCGGACAGGGGGTTTGGATCAGCCCCAGCATTTT. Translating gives CASSQARTGGLDQPQHF.

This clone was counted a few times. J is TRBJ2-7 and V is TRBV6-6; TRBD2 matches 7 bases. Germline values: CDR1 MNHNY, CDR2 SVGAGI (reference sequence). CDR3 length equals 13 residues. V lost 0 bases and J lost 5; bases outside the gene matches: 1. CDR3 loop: CASSYSRENEQYV. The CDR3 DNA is TGTGCCAGCAGTTACTCGCGGGAGAACGAGCAGTACGTC.

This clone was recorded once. Written as DNA, the CDR3 is TGTGCCAGCTCACCACCTGTCCTCGAGGAGCAGTACTTC. Its protein is CASSPPVLEEQYF. The chain recombines TRBV18 with TRBJ2-7; D is unclear. This CDR3 comprises 13 residues. V lost 0 bases, J lost 7 bases, and 10 bases lay in between. Germline V gene data show CDR1 as KGHSH and CDR2 as LQKENI.

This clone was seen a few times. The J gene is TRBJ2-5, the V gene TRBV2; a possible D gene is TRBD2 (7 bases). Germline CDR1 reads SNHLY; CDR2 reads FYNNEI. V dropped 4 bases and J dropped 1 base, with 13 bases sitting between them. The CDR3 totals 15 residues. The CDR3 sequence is CASSVAGASQETQYF. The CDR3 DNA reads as TGTGCCAGCAGTGTGGCGGGGGCCTCCCAAGAGACCCAGTACTTC.

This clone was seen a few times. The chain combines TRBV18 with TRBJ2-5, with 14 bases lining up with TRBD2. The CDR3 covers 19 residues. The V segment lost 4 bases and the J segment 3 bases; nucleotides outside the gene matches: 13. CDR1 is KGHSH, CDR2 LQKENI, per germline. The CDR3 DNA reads TGTGCCAGCTCACGCTCACCCCCGGGACTAGCGGGAGACAAAGAGACCCAGTACTTC. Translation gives CASSRSPPGLAGDKETQYF.

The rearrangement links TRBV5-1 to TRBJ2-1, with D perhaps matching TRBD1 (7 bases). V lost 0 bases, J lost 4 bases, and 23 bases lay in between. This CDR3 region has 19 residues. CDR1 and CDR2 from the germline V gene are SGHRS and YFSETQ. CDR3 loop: CASSLDRTGGLASYNEQFF. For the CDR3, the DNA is TGCGCCAGCAGCTTGGATCGGACAGGCGGGCTAGCGTCTTACAATGAGCAGTTCTTC.

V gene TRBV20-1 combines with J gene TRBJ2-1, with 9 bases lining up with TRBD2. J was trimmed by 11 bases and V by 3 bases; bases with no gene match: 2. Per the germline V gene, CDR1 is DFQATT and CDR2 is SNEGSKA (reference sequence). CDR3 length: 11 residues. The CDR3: CSARGTSKQFF. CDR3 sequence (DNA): TGCAGTGCTAGGGGGACTAGCAAGCAGTTCTTC.

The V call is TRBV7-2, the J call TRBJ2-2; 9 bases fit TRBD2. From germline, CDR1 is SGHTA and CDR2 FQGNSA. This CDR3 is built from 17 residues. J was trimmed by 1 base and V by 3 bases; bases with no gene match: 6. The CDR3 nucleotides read TGTGCCAGCAGCTTTGTTAGCGGGAGCGGGAACACCGGGGAGCTGTTTTTT. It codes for CASSFVSGSGNTGELFF.

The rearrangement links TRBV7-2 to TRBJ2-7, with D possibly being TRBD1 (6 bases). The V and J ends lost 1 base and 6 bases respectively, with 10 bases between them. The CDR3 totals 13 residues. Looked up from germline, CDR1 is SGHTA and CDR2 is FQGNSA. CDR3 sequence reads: CASSLEQGLEQYV. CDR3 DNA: TGTGCCAGCAGCTTAGAGCAGGGGCTCGAGCAGTACGTC.

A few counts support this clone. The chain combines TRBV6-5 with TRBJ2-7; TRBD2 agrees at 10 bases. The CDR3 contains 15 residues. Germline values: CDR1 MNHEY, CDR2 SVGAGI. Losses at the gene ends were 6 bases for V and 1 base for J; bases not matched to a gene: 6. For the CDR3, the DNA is TGTGCCAGCAGCATAGCGGGAGGAAGGTCCTACGAGCAGTACGTC. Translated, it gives CASSIAGGRSYEQYV.

The CDR3 is CASSPHRGPGTEAFF. The CDR3 region has the DNA TGTGCCAGCTCACCGCACAGGGGGCCGGGGACTGAAGCTTTCTTT. V and J are TRBV18 and TRBJ1-1, with 9 bases that match TRBD1. There are 15 residues in the CDR3. The V gene end was trimmed by 3 bases and the J gene end by 5 bases; junction bases not matched to a gene: 7. From germline, CDR1 is KGHSH and CDR2 LQKENI.

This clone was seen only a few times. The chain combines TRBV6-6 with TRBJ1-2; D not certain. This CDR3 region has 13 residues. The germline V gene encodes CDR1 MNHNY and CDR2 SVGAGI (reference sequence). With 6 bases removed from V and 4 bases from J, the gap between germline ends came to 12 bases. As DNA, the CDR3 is TGTGCCAGCAGCCCCCGGGCGGGCTATGGCTACACCTTC. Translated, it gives CASSPRAGYGYTF.

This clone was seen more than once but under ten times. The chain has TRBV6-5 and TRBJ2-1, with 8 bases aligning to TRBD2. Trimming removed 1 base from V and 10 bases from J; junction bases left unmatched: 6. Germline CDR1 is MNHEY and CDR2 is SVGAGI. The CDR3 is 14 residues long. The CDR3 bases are TGTGCCAGCAGTTACTTGGCTAGCGGGTGGGAGCAGTTCTTC. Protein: CASSYLASGWEQFF.

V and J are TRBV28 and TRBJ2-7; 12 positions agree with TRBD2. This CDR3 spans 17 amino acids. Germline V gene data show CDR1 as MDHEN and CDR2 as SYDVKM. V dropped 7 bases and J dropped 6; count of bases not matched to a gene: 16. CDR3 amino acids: CASTFLAGGPSHGEQYF. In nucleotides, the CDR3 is TGTGCCAGCACCTTCCTAGCGGGAGGGCCCTCTCACGGCGAGCAGTACTTC.

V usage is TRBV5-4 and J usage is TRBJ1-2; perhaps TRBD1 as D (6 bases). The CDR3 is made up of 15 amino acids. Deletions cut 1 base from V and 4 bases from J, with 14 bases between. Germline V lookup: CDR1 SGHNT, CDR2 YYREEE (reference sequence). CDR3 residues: CASSLSVDRSYGYTF. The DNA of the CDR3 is TGTGCCAGCAGCTTGTCGGTGGACAGATCCTATGGCTACACCTTC.

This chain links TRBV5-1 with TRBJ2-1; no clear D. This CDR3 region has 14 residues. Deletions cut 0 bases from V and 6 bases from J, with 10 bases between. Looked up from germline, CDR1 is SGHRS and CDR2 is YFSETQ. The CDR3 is CASSLDRHSNEQFF. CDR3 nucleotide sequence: TGCGCCAGCAGCTTGGATAGACACAGCAATGAGCAGTTCTTC.

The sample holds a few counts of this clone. The CDR3 sequence: CASSPTGTGSVEQYV. The CDR3 nucleotides are TGTGCCAGCTCGCCTACCGGCACAGGGTCAGTCGAGCAGTACGTC. The V and J genes are TRBV18 and TRBJ2-7; the D gene is possibly TRBD1 (6 bases). V lost 6 bases and J lost 6, with 21 bases in between. The CDR3 has 15 residues. Germline CDR1 and CDR2: KGHSH and LQKENI.

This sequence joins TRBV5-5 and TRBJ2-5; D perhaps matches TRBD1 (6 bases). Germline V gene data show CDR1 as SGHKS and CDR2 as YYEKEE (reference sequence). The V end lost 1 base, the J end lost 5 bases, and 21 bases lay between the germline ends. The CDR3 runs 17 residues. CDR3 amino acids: CASSLQVGPGVRETQYF. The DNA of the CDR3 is TGTGCCAGCAGCTTGCAAGTCGGTCCAGGGGTCCGGGAGACCCAGTACTTC.

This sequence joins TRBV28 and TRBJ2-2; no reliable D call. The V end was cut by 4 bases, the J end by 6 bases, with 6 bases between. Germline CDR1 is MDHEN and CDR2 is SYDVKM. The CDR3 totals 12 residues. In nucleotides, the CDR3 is TGTGCCAGCAGTTCTAGGCCCGGGGAGCTGTTTTTT. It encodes CASSSRPGELFF. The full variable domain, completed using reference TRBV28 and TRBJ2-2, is DVKVTQSSRYLVKRTGEKVFLECVQDMDHENMFWYRQDPGLGLRLIYFSYDVKMKEKGDIPEGYSVSREKKERFSLILESASTNQTSMYLCASSSRPGELFFGEGSRLTVL.